This T cell receptor (beta chain) was sequenced during a study of blood T cell repertoires in COVID-19. This table comes from immunoSEQ multiplex PCR, and its TCRdb copy is limited to in-frame clones, with some not included. The sample yields over 200,000 clones, around 89% seen once. The CDR3 totals 14 residues. Germline V gene lookup returns CDR1 GTSNPN and CDR2 SVGIG (reference sequence). V lost 2 bases to trimming and J lost 3 bases, with 13 bases between them. The sequence was obtained from a man aged 25-40 years who had been exposed to COVID-19. The chain is built from TRBV30 and TRBJ1-1, with D possibly TRBD1 on 5 matching bases. Sequenced sample: PBMCs or T cells enriched from blood (not recorded which). CDR3 coding DNA: TGTGCCTGGAGTTTAAGGGGCCGAGACACTGAAGCTTTCTTT. Protein sequence: CAWSLRGRDTEAFF.